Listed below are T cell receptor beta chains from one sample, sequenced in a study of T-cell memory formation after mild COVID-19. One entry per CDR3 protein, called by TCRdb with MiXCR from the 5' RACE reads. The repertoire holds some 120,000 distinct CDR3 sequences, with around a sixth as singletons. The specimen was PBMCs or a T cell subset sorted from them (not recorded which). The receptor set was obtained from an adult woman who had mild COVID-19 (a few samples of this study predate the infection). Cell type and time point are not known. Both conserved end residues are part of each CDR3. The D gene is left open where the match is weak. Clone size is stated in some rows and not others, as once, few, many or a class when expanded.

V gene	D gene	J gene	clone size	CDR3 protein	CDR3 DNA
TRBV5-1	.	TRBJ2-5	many	CASSFDRVKETQYF	TGCGCCAGCAGCTTCGACAGAGTGAAAGAGACCCAGTACTTC
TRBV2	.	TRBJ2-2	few	CASSEVLLRGRGNTGELFF	TGTGCCAGCAGTGAGGTATTGTTGAGAGGCCGCGGAAACACCGGGGAGCTGTTTTTT
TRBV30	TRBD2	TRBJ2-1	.	CAWSVKGLADLRREQFF	TGTGCCTGGAGTGTAAAAGGACTAGCGGACCTTAGGAGGGAGCAGTTCTTC
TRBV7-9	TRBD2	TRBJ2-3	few	CASSTGLAGGPPNTDTQYF	TGTGCCAGCAGCACGGGACTAGCGGGGGGTCCCCCTAACACAGATACGCAGTATTTT
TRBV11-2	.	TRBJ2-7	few	CASSLGSLYEQYF	TGTGCCAGCAGCTTAGGGTCCCTCTACGAGCAGTACTTC
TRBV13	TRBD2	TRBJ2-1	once	CASSLELAGVHEQFF	TGTGCCAGCAGCTTAGAGTTAGCGGGAGTTCATGAGCAGTTCTTC
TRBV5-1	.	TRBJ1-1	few	CASSLLWGWTEAFF	TGCGCCAGCAGCTTGCTATGGGGCTGGACTGAAGCTTTCTTT
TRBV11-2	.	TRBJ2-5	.	CASSVGSRETQYF	TGTGCCAGCAGCGTGGGTAGCCGGGAGACCCAGTACTTC
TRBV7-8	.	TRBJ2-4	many	CASSLGQKWNIQYF	TGTGCCAGCAGCTTAGGGCAGAAATGGAACATTCAGTACTTC
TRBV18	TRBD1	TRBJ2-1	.	CASSRETGGRDEQFF	TGTGCCAGCTCACGAGAGACAGGGGGAAGAGATGAGCAGTTCTTC
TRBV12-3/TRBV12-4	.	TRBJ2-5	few	CASSLKGEGGTQYF	TGTGCCAGCAGTTTAAAGGGGGAGGGTGGGACCCAGTACTTC
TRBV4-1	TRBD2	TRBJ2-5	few	CASSQVAGGGETQYF	TGCGCCAGCAGCCAAGTTGCGGGGGGCGGGGAGACCCAGTACTTC
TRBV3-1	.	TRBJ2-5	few	CASSQSGRGRETQYF	TGTGCCAGCAGCCAATCGGGCAGGGGTCGGGAGACCCAGTACTTC
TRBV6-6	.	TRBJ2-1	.	CASSYLRGTNEQFF	TGTGCCAGCAGTTACTTGCGGGGTACGAATGAGCAGTTCTTC
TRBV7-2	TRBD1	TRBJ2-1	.	CASSPDAGGRDEQFF	TGTGCCAGCAGCCCAGATGCAGGGGGCCGGGATGAGCAGTTCTTC
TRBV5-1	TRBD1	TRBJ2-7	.	CASSLGSQGAENEQYF	TGCGCCAGCAGCTTGGGTTCGCAGGGGGCCGAAAACGAGCAGTACTTC
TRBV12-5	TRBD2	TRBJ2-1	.	CASGLRLAGALKYNEQFF	TGTGCTAGTGGTTTGAGACTAGCGGGAGCATTAAAGTACAATGAGCAGTTCTTC
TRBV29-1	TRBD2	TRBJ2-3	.	CSVDRTSTDTQYF	TGCAGCGTGGATAGGACTAGTACAGATACGCAGTATTTT
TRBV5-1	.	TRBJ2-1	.	CASSLSGTYNEQLF	TGCGCCAGCAGCTTATCGGGGACCTACAATGAGCAGTTATTC
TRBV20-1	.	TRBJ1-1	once	CSARDKTGWMNTEAFF	TGCAGTGCTAGAGATAAAACAGGGTGGATGAACACTGAAGCTTTCTTT
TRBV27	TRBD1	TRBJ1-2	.	CASSRHNIGQGLYGYTF	TGTGCCAGCAGTCGCCACAATATCGGACAGGGGCTGTATGGCTACACCTTC